The rows below give T cell receptor beta chains drawn from one sample of a study of T cells expressing NK-cell markers. No DNA is given; TCRdb re-called the 5' RACE reads and lists each CDR3 protein once. In all, the sample yields some 440,000 distinct CDR3 sequences. Source material: blood T cells: a sorted CD56 or NKG2C T cell subset, CD4+ or CD8+ T cells, or bulk PBMC T cells (not recorded which). The receptors were sampled from a woman in her forties or fifties in good health. CDR3s include the opening cysteine and the closing phenylalanine or tryptophan. Each record gives: V gene, J gene, CDR3 protein.

>TRBV10-3|TRBJ1-1
CAISESVGDTEAFF
>TRBV12-3/TRBV12-4|TRBJ2-1
CASSLPRGSYNEQFF
>TRBV11-1|TRBJ2-5
CASRSGGTPYQETQYF
>TRBV20-1|TRBJ2-1
CSADGKGDEQFF
>TRBV7-9|TRBJ2-1
CASSLIGSSYNEQFF
>TRBV20-1|TRBJ2-2
CSARDSWTSGTTGELFF
>TRBV5-1|TRBJ1-1
CASSYRQGTEAFF
>TRBV5-1|TRBJ1-3
CASSLDVATSGNTIYF
>TRBV7-9|TRBJ2-7
CASSLGLNSYEQYF
>TRBV5-1|TRBJ2-5
CASSSPGTQETQYF